This T cell receptor beta chain originates from a study of blood T cell repertoires in COVID-19. In the study overall: COVID-19 samples collected from the United States, Italy and Spain covered acute and convalescent phases.

Original processing methods: Amplified reference gene primers provided the basis for estimating nucleated cell counts. The protocol was immunoSEQ multiplex PCR, while the TCRdb copy is restricted to in-frame clones and leaves out a portion. That table furnishes V, J and clone size, whereas the DNA furnished D and trimming. Of tens of thousands of clones in the sample, over 85% were seen once. The clonotype comes from a man in his forties or fifties with acute or convalescent COVID-19. The sample comprised peripheral blood.

CDR3 nucleotide sequence: TGTGCCAGCAGAAGGACTAGCGGGGGCAATGAGCAGTTCTTC. This translates into CASRRTSGGNEQFF. The chain links TRBV21-1 to TRBJ2-1; the D call in the table, TRBD2, was not verified against the DNA. TRBV21-1 is marked as a pseudogene. The CDR3 is 14 amino acids.